This TCR beta chain derives from a study of blood T cell repertoires in COVID-19. Study-wide background: There were acute and convalescent COVID-19 samples, and they came from the United States, Italy and Spain. T cells, B-cell-depleted T cells, or PBMCs supplied cDNA or gDNA.

The J segment lost 8 bases and the V segment lost 7 bases, leaving 3 bases of the junction unmatched. This CDR3 contains 11 residues. Germline assignment: CDR1 MNHEY and CDR2 SVGAGI. Source study methods: Amplification with reference gene primers provided the estimates of nucleated cell counts. The table came from immunoSEQ multiplex PCR; TCRdb's copy has only in-frame clones and leaves some out. For V, J and clone size, that table is used; D and trimming come from the DNA. The top ten clones hold approximately 2% of a sample with fewer than 55,000 clones, 86% of them seen once. This chain uses TRBV6-5 with TRBJ1-1; TRBD1 matches 8 bases. The sample was peripheral blood. This sequence originates from an older woman with acute or convalescent COVID-19. CDR3 DNA: TGTGCCAGCATTCGGGACAGGGAAGCTTTCTTT. Its translation is CASIRDREAFF.